These 30 T cell receptor beta chains share one sample of origin, sequenced in a study of blood T cells in healthy people across ages. Using a J-beta primer mix together with a sample-barcoded 5' primer, a second PCR was run for roughly 6 to 12 cycles. TCRdb passed the 5' RACE reads through MiXCR, listing each CDR3 protein once. The sample consists of about 1 million distinct CDR3 sequences, under 45% of them appearing once. Sequences were obtained from blood. Receptors were obtained from a woman aged 55-75 years in good health.

The rearrangement joins TRBV9 to TRBJ2-5; possibly TRBD1 for D (5 bases). CDR3 size: 16 residues. Germline V gives CDR1 SGDLS, CDR2 YYNGEE. Trimming pared 4 bases from V and 11 bases from J, leaving 27 bases between. CDR3 nucleotides: TGTGCCAGCAGCTCATCACCTCTGGGGCAAAGCAATGAGCAGTACTTC. It yields the protein CASSSSPLGQSNEQYF. The full variable domain, in which reference TRBV9 and TRBJ2-5 provide the parts outside the CDR3, is DSGVTQTPKHLITATGQRVTLRCSPRSGDLSVYWYQQSLDQGLQFLIQYYNGEERAKGNILERFSAQQFPDLHSELNLSSLELGDSALYFCASSSSPLGQSNEQYFGPGTRLLVL.

V is TRBV12-3 or TRBV12-4 and J is TRBJ1-2; D gene ambiguous. V lost 1 base to trimming and J lost 4 bases, with 10 bases between them. This CDR3 is built from 14 residues. The CDR3 sequence: CASSLVTGGYGYTF. The CDR3 DNA reads TGTGCCAGCAGTTTAGTGACTGGAGGCTATGGCTACACCTTC.

This clonotype has only a few counts. The rearrangement links TRBV5-1 to TRBJ2-5; possible D gene TRBD1, 5 bases. The CDR3 has 14 amino acids. Germline CDR1 is SGHRS and CDR2 is YFSETQ. Trimming took 0 bases from V and 5 from J, leaving 11 bases between them. CDR3 nucleotide sequence: TGCGCCAGCAGCTTGGAGGCAGGGCTGGAGACCCAGTACTTC. It yields the protein CASSLEAGLETQYF.

This clonotype has just a few counts. This sequence joins TRBV10-3 and TRBJ2-7; no reliable D call. The CDR3 has 13 amino acids. The V gene lost 5 bases and the J gene lost 4 bases, with 12 bases spanning the gap. From germline, CDR1 is ENHRY and CDR2 SYGVKD. The CDR3 DNA follows: TGTGCCATCAGTTCCCCAGGTGTTTACGAGCAGTACTTC. As protein: CAISSPGVYEQYF.

The table lists this clonotype with a count of one. The chain employs TRBV11-3 and TRBJ2-3; TRBD2 agrees at 9 bases. CDR3 size: 18 residues. V shed 5 bases, J shed 2 bases, and the junction held 14 bases outside the gene matches. The germline V gene has CDR1 SGHNT and CDR2 YENEEA. The chain's CDR3 is CASSPGGGRAGATDTQYF. The DNA for the CDR3 is TGTGCCAGCAGCCCCGGCGGCGGGAGGGCCGGGGCCACAGATACGCAGTATTTT.

This clonotype was recorded a few times. V is TRBV2 and J is TRBJ1-2; 7 bases line up with TRBD1. The CDR3 sequence is 12 residues long. Per the germline V gene, CDR1 is SNHLY and CDR2 is FYNNEI. The junction had 4 bases not matched to a gene; V was cut back by 7 bases and J by 5 bases. The chain's CDR3 is CASIGTVYGYTF. The CDR3 nucleotides are TGTGCCAGCATTGGGACAGTGTATGGCTACACCTTC.

This clonotype has just a few counts. V gene TRBV6-4 combines with J gene TRBJ2-4; D remains unclear. CDR1 MRHNA and CDR2 SNTAGT come from the germline V gene. Trimming removed 3 bases at V and 0 bases at J, with 12 bases between. The CDR3 loop spans 16 amino acids. Here the CDR3 DNA reads TGTGCCAGCAGTGATGAGGTTGACCTAGCCAAAAACATTCAGTACTTC. As protein: CASSDEVDLAKNIQYF.

V gene TRBV5-5 combines with J gene TRBJ2-7; D ambiguous. The CDR3 extends over 12 amino acids. Germline V gene sequence: CDR1 SGHKS, CDR2 YYEKEE (reference sequence). V lost 3 bases and J lost 6, with 10 bases in between. The CDR3: CASSSPGREQYF. The CDR3 coding sequence is TGTGCCAGCAGCTCACCTGGCCGCGAGCAGTACTTC.

This clonotype was counted between two and nine times. V is TRBV9 and J is TRBJ1-5, with TRBD1 matching 10 bases. Germline V gene data show CDR1 as SGDLS and CDR2 as YYNGEE. The CDR3 spans 15 residues. Unmatched junction bases numbered 6, after V lost 3 bases and J lost 6 bases. The CDR3 nucleotides read TGTGCCAGCAGCGCCGGGACAGGGGACAGTCAGCCCCAGCATTTT. This codes for CASSAGTGDSQPQHF.

The chain employs TRBV12-5 and TRBJ2-1, with 7 nucleotides matching TRBD1. J was trimmed by 5 bases and V by 5 bases; bases with no gene match: 15. There are 17 residues in the CDR3. Looked up from germline, CDR1 is LGHNT and CDR2 is FRNRAP. The CDR3 loop is CASGSGRGPKLHNEQFF. CDR3 coding DNA: TGTGCTAGTGGTAGCGGAAGGGGGCCCAAACTACACAATGAGCAGTTCTTC. The variable domain in full, with the rest retrieved from reference TRBV12-5 and TRBJ2-1, is DARVTQTPRHKVTEMGQEVTMRCQPILGHNTVFWYRQTMMQGLELLAYFRNRAPLDDSGMPKDRFSAEMPDATLATLKIQPSEPRDSAVYFCASGSGRGPKLHNEQFFGPGTRLTVL.

The chain combines TRBV14 with TRBJ1-1, with no clear D. Trimming took off 1 base at V and 5 bases at J, with 8 bases between the two ends. Germline values: CDR1 SGHDN, CDR2 FVKESK. The CDR3 covers 13 residues. Here the CDR3 reads CASSQVSWTEAFF. The CDR3, as DNA: TGTGCCAGCAGCCAAGTCTCGTGGACTGAAGCTTTCTTT.

This clonotype has just a few counts. The chain combines TRBV4-2 with TRBJ2-7, with TRBD2 matching 9 bases. Germline-derived CDR1 and CDR2 are LGHNA and YNFKEQ. The V gene end was trimmed by 1 base and the J gene end by 5 bases; junction bases not matched to a gene: 12. This CDR3 has 17 amino acids. The CDR3, as DNA: TGTGCCAGCAGCCAAGGAGGGGTAGGGACTAGCCTTGACGAGCAGTACTTC. This translates into CASSQGGVGTSLDEQYF.

This clonotype was seen only a few times. The chain's CDR3 is CASSDVGGYGYTF. CDR3 nucleotide sequence: TGTGCCAGCAGTGACGTAGGCGGCTATGGCTACACCTTC. The chain employs TRBV6-1 and TRBJ1-2; D unresolved. The CDR3 length is 13 residues. In germline, CDR1 is MNHNS, CDR2 SASEGT. V was clipped by 3 bases and J by 4 bases, with 9 bases between them.

This clonotype was seen once. The rearrangement joins TRBV3-1 to TRBJ1-5; tentatively, D is TRBD1 (6 bases). CDR1 is LGHDT, CDR2 YNNKEL, per germline (reference sequence). CDR3 size: 15 residues. Trimming took off 2 bases at V and 7 bases at J, with 15 bases between the two ends. The chain's CDR3 is CASSQNRAPGQPQHF. CDR3 bases: TGTGCCAGCAGCCAAAACAGGGCCCCAGGGCAGCCCCAGCATTTT.

This chain joins TRBV3-1 and TRBJ2-1, with a tentative D call TRBD2 (6 bases). The CDR3 extends over 15 amino acids. The germline V gene has CDR1 LGHDT and CDR2 YNNKEL (reference sequence). V shed 4 bases and J shed 3 bases, with 13 bases lying between them. This CDR3 reads CASSPFGGDYNEQFF. The CDR3 DNA is TGTGCCAGCAGCCCATTTGGCGGGGACTACAATGAGCAGTTCTTC.

V and J are TRBV29-1 and TRBJ1-2, with 7 positions matching TRBD1. Per the germline V gene, CDR1 is SQVTM and CDR2 is ANQGSEA. V was pared by 1 base and J by 2 bases, with 4 bases of the junction left unmatched. The CDR3 totals 14 residues. The CDR3 DNA sequence: TGCAGCGTTGAAGGGCCACAGGGGAACTATGGCTACACCTTC. Translation: CSVEGPQGNYGYTF.

The chain uses TRBV28 and TRBJ2-1, with D perhaps given as TRBD1 or TRBD2 (5 bases each). The germline CDR1 and CDR2 sequences are MDHEN and SYDVKM. This CDR3 is 16 amino acids long. The V end was cut by 2 bases, the J end by 0 bases, with 11 bases between. For the CDR3, the DNA is TGTGCCAGCAGTTTAATTCGGGGCAGCTCCTACAATGAGCAGTTCTTC. It yields the protein CASSLIRGSSYNEQFF.

The chain links TRBV7-9 to TRBJ1-2; D is possibly TRBD1 (6 bases). The germline CDR1 and CDR2 sequences are SEHNR and FQNEAQ (reference sequence). The CDR3 covers 14 residues. The V end lost 2 bases, the J end lost 13 bases, and 20 bases lay between the germline ends. The CDR3, as DNA: TGTGCCAGCAGCTTAATAGGACAGTCTATGGCTTTCACCTTC. Protein product: CASSLIGQSMAFTF.

The DNA of the CDR3 is TGCAGTGCTAGAGCGGACCGAACTACCGAGCAGTACTTC. This gives the protein CSARADRTTEQYF. V gene TRBV20-1 combines with J gene TRBJ2-7; D ambiguous. The ends were cut back, 1 base at V and 6 bases at J, with 13 bases in the middle. The CDR3 sequence is 13 residues long. Germline V gives CDR1 DFQATT, CDR2 SNEGSKA (reference sequence).

The rearrangement uses TRBV7-9 and TRBJ2-5, with D perhaps matching TRBD2 (5 bases). Germline CDR1 and CDR2: SEHNR and FQNEAQ (reference sequence). This CDR3 region has 12 residues. V shed 1 base and J shed 13 bases, with 13 bases lying between them. The CDR3 spells CASSLDGNERYF. The CDR3 coding sequence is TGTGCCAGCAGCTTAGACGGGAACGAGCGGTACTTC.

The CDR3 reads CSAREVGGQSDQPQHF. The CDR3 DNA follows: TGCAGTGCTAGAGAGGTAGGTGGGCAGAGCGATCAGCCCCAGCATTTT. This chain connects TRBV20-1 to TRBJ1-5; D remains ambiguous. Germline CDR1 and CDR2: DFQATT and SNEGSKA (reference sequence). This CDR3 contains 16 residues. V was clipped by 0 bases and J by 5 bases, with 17 bases between them.

The rearrangement joins TRBV15 to TRBJ2-4; TRBD2 matches 7 bases. Trimming took 0 bases from V and 1 from J; bases not matched to a gene: 3. The CDR3 loop spans 16 amino acids. Germline CDR1 and CDR2: LNHNV and YYDKDF (reference sequence). CDR3 sequence: CATSRDLGGAKNIQYF. CDR3 nucleotide sequence: TGTGCCACCAGCAGAGATCTGGGGGGGGCCAAAAACATTCAGTACTTC.

The chain joins TRBV6-1 to TRBJ2-1; tentatively, D is TRBD2 (5 bases). CDR3 length: 13 residues. Germline CDR1 MNHNS, CDR2 SASEGT. Between the trimmed V and J ends, which lost 2 bases and 12 bases, there was a span of 14 bases. CDR3 residues: CASSETWLAGQFF. The DNA of the CDR3 is TGTGCCAGCAGTGAAACATGGCTAGCCGGGCAGTTCTTC.

The V gene is TRBV6-6, the J gene TRBJ2-1; TRBD2 agrees at 7 bases. CDR1 is MNHNY, CDR2 SVGAGI, per germline (reference sequence). This CDR3 is built from 15 residues. V shed 6 bases, J shed 7 bases, and the junction held 12 bases outside the gene matches. This chain's CDR3 is CASSTDGGVQNEQFF. CDR3 DNA: TGTGCCAGCAGCACCGATGGGGGGGTGCAGAATGAGCAGTTCTTC.

The CDR3 reads CASSLLAGVEPDTQYF. Here the CDR3 DNA reads TGTGCCAGCAGCTTACTTGCGGGAGTTGAACCAGATACGCAGTATTTT. The gene calls are TRBV7-9 and TRBJ2-3; the match to TRBD2 covers 7 bases. V lost 2 bases and J lost 4; bases outside the gene matches: 9. The CDR3 covers 16 residues. Germline V gives CDR1 SEHNR, CDR2 FQNEAQ (reference sequence).

This chain joins TRBV4-2 and TRBJ1-5; unclear D gene. Germline CDR1 LGHNA, CDR2 YNFKEQ. V was trimmed by 0 bases and J by 2 bases, leaving 20 bases between them. There are 19 residues in the CDR3. DNA of the CDR3: TGTGCCAGCAGCCAAGATCCGGGCGGGTTAACCCAGGGCAATCAGCCCCAGCATTTT. It codes for CASSQDPGGLTQGNQPQHF.

V and J are TRBV13 and TRBJ2-5, with 11 positions matching TRBD2. V was clipped by 8 bases and J by 0 bases; unmatched bases: 2. There are 14 residues in the CDR3. Germline-derived CDR1 and CDR2 are PRHDT and FYEKMQ (reference sequence). The CDR3 coding sequence is TGTGCCAGCCGGACTAGCGGGTACCAAGAGACCCAGTACTTC. It yields the protein CASRTSGYQETQYF.

This clonotype turned up a few times. The rearrangement joins TRBV27 to TRBJ1-2; 8 bases align to TRBD1. This CDR3 has 14 amino acids. Germline-derived CDR1 and CDR2 are MNHEY and SMNVEV (reference sequence). J gave up 5 bases and V 5 bases, and 7 bases lay outside the gene matches. In DNA form, the CDR3 reads TGTGCCAGCAGTATTCAGGGGGCGCAATATGGCTACACCTTC. Translation: CASSIQGAQYGYTF.

This clonotype was observed a handful of times. This chain uses TRBV20-1 with TRBJ2-5; D is unresolved. From germline, CDR1 is DFQATT and CDR2 SNEGSKA (reference sequence). Trimming left V 3 bases short and J 5 bases short, with 4 bases between. This CDR3 is built from 10 residues. CDR3 DNA sequence: TGCAGTGCTAGGTTTGAGACCCAGTACTTC. As protein: CSARFETQYF.

This clonotype has just one count. This rearrangement joins TRBV4-1 to TRBJ2-7; D possibly uses TRBD1 or TRBD2 (5 bases each). The CDR3 is 14 residues long. Germline V gives CDR1 MGHRA, CDR2 YSYEKL. V was shortened by 5 bases and J by 7 bases, with 18 bases between the two germline ends. The CDR3 here is CASSYAVGVYEQYF. For the CDR3, the DNA is TGCGCCAGCAGCTACGCGGTGGGGGTCTATGAGCAGTACTTC.